Below, 9 T cell receptor beta chains from the same sample are listed, as sequenced in a study of cytomegalovirus exposure and HLA in healthy donors. PCR amplification relied on 60 Vbeta primers (plus 13 Jbeta primers). This table comes from immunoSEQ multiplex PCR, and its TCRdb copy is limited to in-frame clones, with some not included. Seen here are roughly 170,000 clones, less than 80% observed once, and the top ten hold about 0.69%. Sequencing used PBMCs. The receptors originated from a female donor in good health and CMV-seronegative.

This sequence joins TRBV2 and TRBJ1-2; D uncertain. Trimming shortened V by 0 bases and J by 8 bases, and 7 bases separated the two germline ends. Germline CDR1 SNHLY, CDR2 FYNNEI. CDR3 size: 12 residues. The CDR3 sequence is CASSEAPGGYTF. In DNA form, the CDR3 reads TGTGCCAGCAGTGAAGCGCCCGGGGGCTACACCTTC.

The J gene is TRBJ2-1, the V gene TRBV12-5, with 8 bases that match TRBD2. The ends lost 4 bases at V and 4 bases at J; junction bases unmatched: 6. The CDR3 spans 15 residues. Per the germline V gene, CDR1 is LGHNT and CDR2 is FRNRAP. The CDR3 here is CASGWGTRTYNEQFF. In DNA, the CDR3 is TGTGCTAGTGGTTGGGGGACTAGGACATACAATGAGCAGTTCTTC.

This clone was observed a few times. The rearrangement joins TRBV27 to TRBJ2-3; a weak D match, TRBD1 (6 bases). The CDR3 loop spans 15 amino acids. CDR1 MNHEY and CDR2 SMNVEV come from the germline V gene (reference sequence). The V gene lost 5 bases and the J gene lost 5 bases, with 17 bases spanning the gap. CDR3 DNA: TGTGCCAGCAGTCCCCGTCGGACAGCCCAAGATACGCAGTATTTT. Protein product: CASSPRRTAQDTQYF.

Only one count was recorded for this clone. V is TRBV19 and J is TRBJ1-5, with unresolved D. The CDR3 contains 15 residues. The germline V gene has CDR1 LNHDA and CDR2 SQIVND (reference sequence). The V and J ends lost 3 bases and 2 bases respectively, with 11 bases between them. The DNA for the CDR3 is TGTGCCAGTAGTATGATGTCAGTTGGCAATCAGCCCCAGCATTTT. Translation gives CASSMMSVGNQPQHF.

The chain is built from TRBV7-2 and TRBJ2-1; the match to TRBD2 covers 12 bases. This CDR3 region has 15 residues. CDR1 and CDR2 from the germline V gene are SGHTA and FQGNSA. Germline trimming cut 5 bases from V and 1 base from J; bases unmatched to any gene: 0. CDR3 in DNA: TGTGCCAGCAGCACTAGCGGGGGGTCCTACAATGAGCAGTTCTTC. Its translation: CASSTSGGSYNEQFF.

V usage is TRBV5-1 and J usage is TRBJ2-3, with D tentatively TRBD1 (6 bases). Trimming shortened V by 4 bases and J by 2 bases, and 11 bases separated the two germline ends. The V gene's germline CDR1 is SGHRS and CDR2 YFSETQ. This CDR3 spans 14 amino acids. The CDR3 DNA sequence: TGCGCCAGCAGCCTTCGGACAGACACAGATACGCAGTATTTT. It specifies CASSLRTDTDTQYF.

This clone showed up just a few times. The gene calls are TRBV9 and TRBJ2-5, with unresolved D. From germline, CDR1 is SGDLS and CDR2 YYNGEE. CDR3 length: 12 residues. V lost 3 bases and J lost 2, with 5 bases in between. The CDR3 spells CASSASQETQYF. The CDR3 DNA reads as TGTGCCAGCAGCGCGAGTCAAGAGACCCAGTACTTC.

The chain has TRBV6-5 and TRBJ1-6; possible D gene TRBD1, 5 bases. Germline V CDR1 and CDR2: MNHEY, SVGAGI. The CDR3 is 13 amino acids. The V end was cut by 8 bases, the J end by 4 bases, with 9 bases between. Here the CDR3 DNA reads TGTGCCAGCCAAAGGGGTTATAATTCACCCCTCCACTTT. Translation gives CASQRGYNSPLHF.

V usage is TRBV4-2 and J usage is TRBJ2-1; D gene unclear. This CDR3 comprises 13 residues. The V end lost 1 base, the J end lost 2 bases, and 3 bases lay between the germline ends. Per the germline V gene, CDR1 is LGHNA and CDR2 is YNFKEQ. The CDR3 DNA reads TGTGCCAGCAGCCAAGTAACCTACAATGAGCAGTTCTTC. This encodes CASSQVTYNEQFF.